This T cell receptor (beta chain) appears in the sequencing data of a study of relationships among human T cell subsets. Study-wide findings and caveats: A couple of pan T samples, processed alongside pan B cells, lack T cell counts. Th1, Th2 and regulatory subsets overlapped substantially in CDR3 sequences.

Magnetic beads coated with subset-specific antibodies isolated the T cell subsets. This clonotype has more than one count but fewer than ten. Its specificity is not known. The CDR3 is 17 amino acids. Semiquantitative ARM-PCR amplified T cell receptor alpha and beta CDR3 regions from mRNA. Exponential amplification used communal superprimers after tagged nested gene-specific primers in ARM-PCR. TCRdb processed the multiplex PCR reads anew with MiXCR; each CDR3 protein has one entry. The sample consists of roughly 15,000 distinct CDR3 sequences, around 62% of them appearing once. This chain uses TRBV21-1 with TRBJ2-3; the table names TRBD1, a call not compared with the DNA. TRBV21-1 is assigned pseudogene status. The sample taken for sequencing was total T cells sorted from blood. The receptor was isolated from a man aged 40-49 years in good health. The CDR3 sequence: CASKWSDPTGAADTQYF. CDR3 DNA: TGTGCCAGCAAGTGGTCTGACCCGACCGGGGCAGCAGATACGCAGTATTTT.